The T cell receptor beta chain described here comes from a study of regulatory T cells in long-lasting Graves disease. Study details: Antithyroid drugs had been taken by newly diagnosed Graves' patients for under 3 months.

Arm-PCR with iRepertoire HTBI primers amplified the CDR3 regions for these TCR beta libraries. TCRdb re-called the multiplex PCR reads through MiXCR, storing one row per CDR3 protein. The table lists hundreds of thousands of distinct CDR3 sequences, about 15% of them singletons. Described time point: newly diagnosed GD, antithyroid drugs for less than 3 months. With RNA extracted from PBMCs as input, the TCR library was made. Patients met American Thyroid Association criteria for Graves' disease. The V gene's germline CDR1 is LGHNA and CDR2 YNFKEQ. With 0 bases removed from V and 1 base from J, the gap between germline ends came to 9 bases. The CDR3 has 15 amino acids. In this sample, this clonotype turned up a few times. The same specimen was also included in a second study, on T cells in Graves' hyperthyroidism and ophthalmopathy.

This sequence joins TRBV4-2 and TRBJ1-1; D is undetermined. The receptor was isolated from a middle-aged woman with Graves disease. The sample was peripheral blood mononuclear cells (PBMCs), taken at new diagnosis, from a patient treated with antithyroid drugs. CDR3 DNA sequence: TGTGCCAGCAGCCAAGAAGGGCCGAGGAACACTGAAGCTTTCTTT. This encodes CASSQEGPRNTEAFF.